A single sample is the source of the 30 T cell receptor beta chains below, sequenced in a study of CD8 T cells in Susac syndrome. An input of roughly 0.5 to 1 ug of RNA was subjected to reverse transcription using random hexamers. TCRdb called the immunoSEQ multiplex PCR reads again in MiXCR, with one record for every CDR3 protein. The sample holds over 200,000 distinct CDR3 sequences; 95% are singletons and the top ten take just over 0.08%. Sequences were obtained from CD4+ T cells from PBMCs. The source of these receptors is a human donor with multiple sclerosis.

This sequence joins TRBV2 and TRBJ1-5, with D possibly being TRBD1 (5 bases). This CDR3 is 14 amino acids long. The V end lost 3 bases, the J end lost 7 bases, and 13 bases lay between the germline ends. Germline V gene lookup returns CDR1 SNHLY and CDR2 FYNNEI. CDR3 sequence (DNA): TGTGCCAGCAGTGAGGTAGGGGCAAGGCAGCCCCAGCATTTT. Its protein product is CASSEVGARQPQHF. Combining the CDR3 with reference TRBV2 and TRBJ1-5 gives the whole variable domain EPEVTQTPSHQVTQMGQEVILRCVPISNHLYFYWYRQILGQKVEFLVSFYNNEISEKSEIFDDQFSVERPDGSNFTLKIRSTKLEDSAMYFCASSEVGARQPQHFGDGTRLSIL.

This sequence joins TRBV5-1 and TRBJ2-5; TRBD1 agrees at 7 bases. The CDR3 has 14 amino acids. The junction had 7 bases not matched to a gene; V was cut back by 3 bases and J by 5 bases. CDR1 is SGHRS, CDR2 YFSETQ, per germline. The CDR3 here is CASSSRQGGETQYF. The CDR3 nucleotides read TGCGCCAGCAGCTCGAGACAGGGTGGGGAGACCCAGTACTTC.

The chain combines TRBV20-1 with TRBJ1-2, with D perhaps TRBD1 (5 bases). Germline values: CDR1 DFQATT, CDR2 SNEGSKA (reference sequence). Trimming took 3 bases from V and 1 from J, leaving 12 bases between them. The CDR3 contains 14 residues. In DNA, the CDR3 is TGCAGTGCTAGTTCGGGACCCTATAACTATGGCTACACCTTC. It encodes CSASSGPYNYGYTF.

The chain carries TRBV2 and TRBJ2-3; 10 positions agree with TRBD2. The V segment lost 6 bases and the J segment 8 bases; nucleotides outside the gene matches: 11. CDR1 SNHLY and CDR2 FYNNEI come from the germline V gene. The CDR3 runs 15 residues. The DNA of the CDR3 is TGTGCCAGCAGCCCCCTAGCGGGGGTATTAAGTACGCAGTATTTT. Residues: CASSPLAGVLSTQYF.

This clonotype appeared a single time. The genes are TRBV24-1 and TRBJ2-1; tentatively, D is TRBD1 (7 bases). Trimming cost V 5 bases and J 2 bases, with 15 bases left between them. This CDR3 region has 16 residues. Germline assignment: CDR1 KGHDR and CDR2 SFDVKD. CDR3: CATSGSAGGTYNEQFF. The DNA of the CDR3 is TGTGCCACCAGTGGTTCCGCAGGGGGGACCTACAATGAGCAGTTCTTC.

The DNA for the CDR3 is TGTGCCAGCAGCTTGGCAGGGATTTACGGTGAGCAGTTCTTC. Its protein is CASSLAGIYGEQFF. The chain recombines TRBV7-9 with TRBJ2-1; a possible D gene is TRBD1 (5 bases). V was trimmed by 3 bases and J by 9 bases, leaving 15 bases between them. CDR3 length: 14 amino acids. Looked up from germline, CDR1 is SEHNR and CDR2 is FQNEAQ (reference sequence).

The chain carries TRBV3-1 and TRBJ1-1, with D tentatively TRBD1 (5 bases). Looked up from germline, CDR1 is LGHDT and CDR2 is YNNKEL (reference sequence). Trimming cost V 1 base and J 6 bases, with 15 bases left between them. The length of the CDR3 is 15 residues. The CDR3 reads CASSQVGSGRSEAFF. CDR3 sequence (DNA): TGTGCCAGCAGCCAAGTAGGATCAGGGCGGTCTGAAGCTTTCTTT.

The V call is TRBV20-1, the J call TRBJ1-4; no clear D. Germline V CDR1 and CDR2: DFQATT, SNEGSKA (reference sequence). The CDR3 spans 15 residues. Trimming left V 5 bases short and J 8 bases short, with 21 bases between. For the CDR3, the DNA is TGCAGTGCTTCAACCTTCGGAGAAGGGAGAGAAAAACTGTTTTTT. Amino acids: CSASTFGEGREKLFF.

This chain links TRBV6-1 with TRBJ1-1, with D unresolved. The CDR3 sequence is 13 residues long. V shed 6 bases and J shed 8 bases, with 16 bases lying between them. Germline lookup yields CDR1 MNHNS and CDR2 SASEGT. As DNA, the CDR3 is TGTGCCAGCAGCGGTAGAGGCGGATGGGAAGCTTTCTTT. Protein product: CASSGRGGWEAFF.

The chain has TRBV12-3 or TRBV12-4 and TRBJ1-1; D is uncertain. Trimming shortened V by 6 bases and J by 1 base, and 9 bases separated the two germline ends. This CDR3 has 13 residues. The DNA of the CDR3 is TGTGCCAGCAGCCCCTTGCAGAACACTGAAGCTTTCTTT. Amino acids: CASSPLQNTEAFF.

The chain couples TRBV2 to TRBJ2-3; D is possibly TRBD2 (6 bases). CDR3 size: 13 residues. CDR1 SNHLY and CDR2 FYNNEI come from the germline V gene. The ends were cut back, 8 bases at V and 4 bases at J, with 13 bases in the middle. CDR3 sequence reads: CASGGDQADTQYF. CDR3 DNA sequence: TGTGCCAGCGGAGGGGATCAGGCAGATACGCAGTATTTT.

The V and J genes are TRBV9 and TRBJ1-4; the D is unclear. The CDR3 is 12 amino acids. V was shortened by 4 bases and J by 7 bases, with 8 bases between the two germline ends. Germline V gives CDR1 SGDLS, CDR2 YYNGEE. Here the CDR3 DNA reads TGTGCCAGCAGCAGAGACGGTGAAAAACTGTTTTTT. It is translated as CASSRDGEKLFF. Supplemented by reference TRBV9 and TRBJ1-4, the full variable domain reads DSGVTQTPKHLITATGQRVTLRCSPRSGDLSVYWYQQSLDQGLQFLIQYYNGEERAKGNILERFSAQQFPDLHSELNLSSLELGDSALYFCASSRDGEKLFFGSGTQLSVL.

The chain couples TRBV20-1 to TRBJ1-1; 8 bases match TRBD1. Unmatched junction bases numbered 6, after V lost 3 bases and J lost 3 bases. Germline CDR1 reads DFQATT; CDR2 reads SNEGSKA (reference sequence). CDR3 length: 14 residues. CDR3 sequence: CSARYRGLDTEAFF. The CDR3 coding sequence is TGCAGTGCTAGGTACAGGGGGTTGGACACTGAAGCTTTCTTT.

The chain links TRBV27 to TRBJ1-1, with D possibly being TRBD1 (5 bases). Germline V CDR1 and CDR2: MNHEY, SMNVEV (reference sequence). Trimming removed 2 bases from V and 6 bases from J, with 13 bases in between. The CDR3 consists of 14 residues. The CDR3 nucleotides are TGTGCCAGCAGTTTACAAGGTTGGGGCGCTGAAGCTTTCTTT. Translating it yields CASSLQGWGAEAFF.

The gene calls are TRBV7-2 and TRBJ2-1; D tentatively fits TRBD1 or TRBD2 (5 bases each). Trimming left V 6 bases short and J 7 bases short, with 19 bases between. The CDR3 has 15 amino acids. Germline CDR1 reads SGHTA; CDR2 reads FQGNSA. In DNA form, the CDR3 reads TGTGCCAGCAGACCCAGGGACCACCATGGAAATGAGCAGTTCTTC. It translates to CASRPRDHHGNEQFF.

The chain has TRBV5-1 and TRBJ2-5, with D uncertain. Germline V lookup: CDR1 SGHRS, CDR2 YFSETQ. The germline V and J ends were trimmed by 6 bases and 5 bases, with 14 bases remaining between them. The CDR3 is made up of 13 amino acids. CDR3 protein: CASKPLSSETQYF. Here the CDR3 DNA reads TGCGCCAGCAAACCCCTTTCCTCGGAGACCCAGTACTTC.

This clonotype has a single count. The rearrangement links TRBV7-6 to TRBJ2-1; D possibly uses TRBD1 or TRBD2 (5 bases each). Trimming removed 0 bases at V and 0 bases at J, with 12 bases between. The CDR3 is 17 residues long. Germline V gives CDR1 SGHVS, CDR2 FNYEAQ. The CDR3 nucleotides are TGTGCCAGCAGCTTAGCCGGGACCCAGAGCTCCTACAATGAGCAGTTCTTC. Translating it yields CASSLAGTQSSYNEQFF.

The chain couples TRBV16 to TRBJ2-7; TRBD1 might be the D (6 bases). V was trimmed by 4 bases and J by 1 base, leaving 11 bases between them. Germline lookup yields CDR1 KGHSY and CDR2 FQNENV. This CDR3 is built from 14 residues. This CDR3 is CASSPRTVSYEQYF. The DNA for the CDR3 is TGTGCCAGCAGCCCCCGGACAGTTTCCTACGAGCAGTACTTC.

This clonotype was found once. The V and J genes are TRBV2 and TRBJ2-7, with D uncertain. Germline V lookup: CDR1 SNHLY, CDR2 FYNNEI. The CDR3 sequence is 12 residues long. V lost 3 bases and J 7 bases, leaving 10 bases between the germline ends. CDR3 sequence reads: CASSDWTVEQYF. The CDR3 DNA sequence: TGTGCCAGCAGTGACTGGACGGTGGAGCAGTACTTC.

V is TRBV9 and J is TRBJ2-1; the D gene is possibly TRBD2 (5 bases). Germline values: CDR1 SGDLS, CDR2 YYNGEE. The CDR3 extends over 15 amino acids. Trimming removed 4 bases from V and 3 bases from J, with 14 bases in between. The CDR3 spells CASSPGTRDYNEQFF. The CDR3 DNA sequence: TGTGCCAGCAGCCCCGGAACCCGGGACTACAATGAGCAGTTCTTC.

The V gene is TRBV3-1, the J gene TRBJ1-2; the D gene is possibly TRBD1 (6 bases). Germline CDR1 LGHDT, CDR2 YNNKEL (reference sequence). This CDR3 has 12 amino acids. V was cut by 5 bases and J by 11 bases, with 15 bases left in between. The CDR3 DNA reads TGTGCCAGCAGCTTTCAACAGGGCACGTACACCTTC. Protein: CASSFQQGTYTF.

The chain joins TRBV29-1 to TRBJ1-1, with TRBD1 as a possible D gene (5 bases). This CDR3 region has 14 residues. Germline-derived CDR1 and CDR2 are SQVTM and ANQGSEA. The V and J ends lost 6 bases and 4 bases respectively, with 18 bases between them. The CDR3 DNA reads TGCAGCGTGAGTCCGGGGGGACGGGTCACTGAAGCTTTCTTT. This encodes CSVSPGGRVTEAFF.

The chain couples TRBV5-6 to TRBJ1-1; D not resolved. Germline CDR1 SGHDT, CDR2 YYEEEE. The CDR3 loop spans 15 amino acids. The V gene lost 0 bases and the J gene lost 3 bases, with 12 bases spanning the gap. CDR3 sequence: CASSLVPLRDTEAFF. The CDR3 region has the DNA TGTGCCAGCAGCTTGGTACCGCTGAGGGACACTGAAGCTTTCTTT.

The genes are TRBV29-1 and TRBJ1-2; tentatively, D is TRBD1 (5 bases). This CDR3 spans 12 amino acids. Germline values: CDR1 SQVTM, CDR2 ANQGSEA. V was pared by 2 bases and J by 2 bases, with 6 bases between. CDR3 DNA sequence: TGCAGCGTTGAATCAGGGAACTATGGCTACACCTTC. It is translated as CSVESGNYGYTF.

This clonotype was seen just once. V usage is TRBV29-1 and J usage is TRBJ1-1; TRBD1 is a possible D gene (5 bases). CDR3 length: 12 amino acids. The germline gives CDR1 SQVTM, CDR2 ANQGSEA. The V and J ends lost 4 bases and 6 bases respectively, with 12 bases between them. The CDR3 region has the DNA TGCAGCGTTGCTGCGCGGGGACCTGAAGCTTTCTTT. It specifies CSVAARGPEAFF.

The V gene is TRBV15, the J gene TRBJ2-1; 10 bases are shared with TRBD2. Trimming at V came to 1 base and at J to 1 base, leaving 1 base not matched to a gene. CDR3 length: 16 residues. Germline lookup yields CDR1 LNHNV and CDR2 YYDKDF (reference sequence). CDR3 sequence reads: CATSRGTSGSYNEQFF. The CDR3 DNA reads TGTGCCACCAGCAGAGGGACTAGCGGTTCCTACAATGAGCAGTTCTTC.

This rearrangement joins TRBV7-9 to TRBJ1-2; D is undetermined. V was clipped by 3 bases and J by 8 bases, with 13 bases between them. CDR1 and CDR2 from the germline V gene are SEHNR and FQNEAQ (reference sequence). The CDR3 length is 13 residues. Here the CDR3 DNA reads TGTGCCAGCAGCTTCCTCCAAGTTGACGGCTACACCTTC. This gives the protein CASSFLQVDGYTF.

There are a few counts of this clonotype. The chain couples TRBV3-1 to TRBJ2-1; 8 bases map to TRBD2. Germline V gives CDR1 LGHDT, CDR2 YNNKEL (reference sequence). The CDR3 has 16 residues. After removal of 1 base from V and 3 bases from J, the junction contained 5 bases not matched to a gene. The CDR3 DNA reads TGTGCCAGCAGCCAAGTGGCGGGGGGCTACTACAATGAGCAGTTCTTC. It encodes CASSQVAGGYYNEQFF.

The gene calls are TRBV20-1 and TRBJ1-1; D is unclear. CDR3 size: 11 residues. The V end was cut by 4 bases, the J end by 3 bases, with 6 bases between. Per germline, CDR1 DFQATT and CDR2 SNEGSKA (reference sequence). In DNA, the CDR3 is TGCAGTGCTAAACGGGACACTGAAGCTTTCTTT. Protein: CSAKRDTEAFF.

The CDR3 sequence: CASSLGASKSSYNEQFF. The DNA of the CDR3 is TGCGCCAGCAGCTTGGGGGCCTCGAAGAGCTCCTACAATGAGCAGTTCTTC. The chain employs TRBV5-1 and TRBJ2-1; D remains ambiguous. There are 17 residues in the CDR3. Trimming took off 0 bases at V and 0 bases at J, with 13 bases between the two ends. Germline CDR1 and CDR2: SGHRS and YFSETQ.